The clone carrying this T cell receptor (beta chain) ranks as medium-sized in terms of frequency. The antigen is unknown. The CDR3 is made up of 12 amino acids. Per germline, CDR1 SGHDT and CDR2 YYEEEE. TRB was amplified by touch-down multiplex PCR, primer pools A and B combined. TCRdb reprocessed the multiplex PCR reads, with one entry per CDR3 protein and no DNA. Found here are about 11,000 distinct CDR3 sequences; the top ten clones hold 20% to 25%. Roughly 38,000 genome equivalents of blood DNA were amplified for TRB. The data derive from a study of T cell clusters in autoimmune cytopenias. Study background: Per sample, median TRB depth was roughly 50,000 reads, yielding a median roughly 2,000 distinct clonotypes. Findings of the study overall: No cluster-lack signature appeared between secondary cytopenia and chronic lymphocytic leukemia patients, apparently due to lymphoma masking.

The same sample was also used in a study of T cell repertoires in aging, cancer and after chemotherapy. That study adds: Loss of evenness, beyond lost richness, contributed to age-related TCR diversity decline in cancer patients. In each cancer cohort, median generation probability increased across chemotherapy, suggesting thymic output rebounded.

The TCR was taken from a human donor in good health. Sample: peripheral blood. The chain joins TRBV5-6 to TRBJ2-1. The CDR3 spells CASSLVGDEQFF.